This T cell receptor (beta chain) was captured by sequencing in a study of blood T cells in healthy people across ages. Roughly 10 milliliters of peripheral blood were drawn from each donor. For the second PCR, which ran for roughly 6 to 11 cycles, a sample-barcoded 5' primer and a J-beta primer mix were used. A single record per CDR3 protein comes from TCRdb applying MiXCR to the 5' RACE reads. The sample contains 1.5 million to 2 million distinct CDR3 sequences, approximately 28% of which appear only once. The length of the CDR3 is 12 residues. CDR1 and CDR2 from the germline V gene are SGHDN and FVKESK. V lost 3 bases to trimming and J lost 11 bases; unmatched junction nucleotides: 5.

The chain couples TRBV14 to TRBJ2-5; 8 bases match TRBD1. The sequencing input was blood. The receptor's source is a woman aged 25 to 39 in good health. The chain's CDR3 is CASSQVDRGQYF. The CDR3 region has the DNA TGTGCCAGCAGCCAGGTTGACAGGGGACAGTACTTC.